This TCR beta chain was sequenced in a study of blood T cell repertoires in COVID-19. As for the study in general: T cells, B-cell-depleted T cells, or PBMCs supplied cDNA or gDNA.

Clones were sequenced by immunoSEQ multiplex PCR, and TCRdb holds only the in-frame ones, with some missing. Found here are some 270,000 clones, approximately 85% of them singletons; the top ten hold approximately 9.6%. A few counts support this clone. Participant ages covered roughly 18 to 89 years across around 22 US areas. V lost 2 bases and J lost 7, with 9 bases in between. The length of the CDR3 is 13 residues. CDR1 is MNHEY and CDR2 is SVGEGT in the germline V gene. The TCR originated in a woman aged 50 to 60 with acute COVID-19. This chain links TRBV6-2 or TRBV6-3 with TRBJ1-5; D is uncertain. The sample taken for sequencing was PBMCs or T cells enriched from blood (not recorded which). This CDR3 is CASSYRGYQPQHF. DNA for the CDR3: TGTGCCAGCAGTTACCGGGGTTACCAGCCCCAGCATTTT.